These 28 T cell receptor beta chains originate from one sample sequenced in a study of T-cell reconstitution after alpha-beta-depleted transplantation in children (TCRdb year 2016). The method was PCR. TCRdb names Illumina HiSeq 2500 as the instrument used. To normalize quantification of the TCRbeta repertoire, the TCR libraries were built with molecular barcoding that relied on unique molecular identifiers. TCRdb reanalyzed the raw reads on its own, using fastp at Q25 for trimming and MiXCR for clone calling, and kept in-frame beta chains. CDR3 protein sequences are deduplicated, and each keeps its most common genes and DNA. In this sample the table shows approximately 240,000 distinct CDR3 sequences, about a tenth of which occur a single time. The top ten hold under 30% of the sample. The treatment or condition label, read with the paper, signifies: allogeneic hematopoietic cell transplantation with graft depleted of TCRalphabeta T cells and CD19 B cells.

Sequenced here: PBMCs, sampled before TCRalphabeta/CD19-depleted stem cell transplant. Receptors originate from a child less than two years old with acute myeloid leukemia, due to receive a stem cell transplant.

J is TRBJ2-1 and V is TRBV5-5; TRBD2 matches at 15 bases. The ends lost 3 bases at V and 9 bases at J; junction bases unmatched: 7. The CDR3 contains 16 residues. CDR1 and CDR2 (germline): SGHKS, YYEKEE (reference sequence). Here the CDR3 DNA reads TGTGCCAGCAGCTCGGGGACTAGCGGGAGGAAGGGTGAGCAGTTCTTC. This gives the protein CASSSGTSGRKGEQFF.

This sequence joins TRBV7-2 and TRBJ1-5; 8 nucleotides line up with TRBD1. The CDR3 spans 14 residues. Germline V gives CDR1 SGHTA, CDR2 FQGNSA. Trimming removed 5 bases from V and 6 bases from J; junction bases left unmatched: 6. This CDR3 reads CASSRGGQGQPQHF. Here the CDR3 DNA reads TGTGCCAGCAGCCGTGGAGGACAGGGTCAGCCCCAGCATTTT. Full variable domain (rest looked up from reference TRBV7-2 and TRBJ1-5): GAGVSQSPSNKVTEKGKDVELRCDPISGHTALYWYRQSLGQGLEFLIYFQGNSAPDKSGLPSDRFSAERTGGSVSTLTIQRTQQEDSAVYLCASSRGGQGQPQHFGDGTRLSIL.

This clonotype was picked up many times. The V gene is TRBV29-1, the J gene TRBJ1-3; no firm D call. With 5 bases removed from V and 2 bases from J, the gap between germline ends came to 16 bases. CDR1 is SQVTM, CDR2 ANQGSEA, per germline. CDR3 size: 15 residues. CDR3 residues: CSVLDLRSTGNTIYF. The DNA of the CDR3 is TGCAGCGTTCTAGATCTCCGTTCAACTGGAAACACCATATATTTT.

The rearrangement joins TRBV20-1 to TRBJ2-7; TRBD2 matches at 9 bases. The V gene end was trimmed by 3 bases and the J gene end by 3 bases; junction bases not matched to a gene: 6. CDR1 is DFQATT, CDR2 SNEGSKA, per germline (reference sequence). The CDR3 is 14 amino acids. The CDR3 protein is CSASGRGGIYEQYF. As DNA, the CDR3 is TGCAGTGCTAGCGGGCGGGGGGGTATCTACGAGCAGTACTTC.

About this clonotype itself: A read error may explain this, as a much larger clone is one base away. The chain links TRBV28 to TRBJ2-7; 8 nucleotides agree with TRBD1. The CDR3 is 14 amino acids. Per the germline V gene, CDR1 is MDHEN and CDR2 is SYDVKM. In DNA form, the CDR3 reads TGTACCAGCACCAGACAGGGGCCCTCCTACGAGCAGTACTTC. Encoded protein: CTSTRQGPSYEQYF. The whole variable domain, remainder taken from reference TRBV28 and TRBJ2-7, is DVKVTQSSRYLVKRTGEKVFLECVQDMDHENMFWYRQDPGLGLRLIYFSYDVKMKEKGDIPEGYSVSREKKERFSLILESASTNQTSMYLCTSTRQGPSYEQYFGPGTRLTVT.

This clonotype occurred many times. The chain uses TRBV5-1 and TRBJ1-1; D is uncertain. Germline V lookup: CDR1 SGHRS, CDR2 YFSETQ. V gave up 0 bases and J gave up 5 bases, with 14 bases separating them. The CDR3 runs to 15 residues. The CDR3 DNA is TGCGCCAGCAGCTTGGGAGCGGTGAGAGGGACTGAAGCTTTCTTT. This gives the protein CASSLGAVRGTEAFF.

In this sample, this clonotype turned up many times. This sequence joins TRBV20-1 and TRBJ1-1; D is unresolved. CDR3 size: 12 residues. V lost 3 bases, J lost 6 bases, and 11 bases lay in between. Germline V lookup: CDR1 DFQATT, CDR2 SNEGSKA (reference sequence). CDR3 nucleotides: TGCAGTGCTAGTCGGGGAAGCGCTGAAGCTTTCTTT. It translates to CSASRGSAEAFF.

This clonotype turned up a few times. This chain's CDR3 is CAWSVQFAGGRYNEQFF. CDR3 nucleotides: TGTGCCTGGAGTGTACAGTTTGCGGGAGGGCGCTACAATGAGCAGTTCTTC. The chain recombines TRBV30 with TRBJ2-1; 9 nucleotides align to TRBD2. Germline-derived CDR1 and CDR2 are GTSNPN and SVGIG (reference sequence). V lost 0 bases, J lost 3 bases, and 9 bases stayed unmatched. The CDR3 contains 17 residues.

The table lists this clonotype with many counts. The V call is TRBV11-2, the J call TRBJ2-3, with D possibly called TRBD1 or TRBD2 (5 bases each). V shed 4 bases and J shed 2 bases, with 13 bases lying between them. The CDR3 is 15 residues long. The V gene's germline CDR1 is SGHAT and CDR2 FQNNGV. CDR3 region: CASSSTGTVTDTQYF. The CDR3 region has the DNA TGTGCCAGCAGCTCAACCGGGACGGTCACAGATACGCAGTATTTT.

This clonotype was picked up many times. The chain uses TRBV20-1 and TRBJ2-1, with 8 bases fitting TRBD2. CDR1 and CDR2 (germline): DFQATT, SNEGSKA (reference sequence). This CDR3 region has 17 residues. The V gene end was trimmed by 1 base and the J gene end by 4 bases; junction bases not matched to a gene: 12. CDR3 region: CSARARAGASIYNEQFF. CDR3 DNA sequence: TGCAGTGCTAGAGCGAGAGCGGGAGCGTCAATTTACAATGAGCAGTTCTTC.

This clonotype was detected many times. The rearrangement uses TRBV4-2 and TRBJ1-4; D is unclear. This CDR3 spans 15 amino acids. Trimming cost V 0 bases and J 7 bases, with 12 bases left between them. Per the germline V gene, CDR1 is LGHNA and CDR2 is YNFKEQ. The CDR3 protein is CASSQEGFAGEKLFF. The CDR3 DNA is TGTGCCAGCAGCCAAGAGGGGTTCGCGGGTGAAAAACTGTTTTTT.

This clonotype was counted many times. The CDR3 here is CSASNPQRAFF. The CDR3 DNA sequence: TGCAGTGCTAGCAACCCTCAGAGAGCTTTCTTT. This chain uses TRBV20-1 with TRBJ1-1; D unclear. V gave up 3 bases and J gave up 10 bases, with 12 bases separating them. Germline CDR1 is DFQATT and CDR2 is SNEGSKA (reference sequence). The CDR3 totals 11 residues.

About this clonotype: A read error may be the cause here, since a much bigger clone is one base away. The rearrangement uses TRBV7-8 and TRBJ1-1; weak D call: TRBD1 (6 bases). Germline loops: CDR1 SGHVS, CDR2 FQNEAQ. V was shortened by 10 bases and J by 7 bases, with 22 bases between the two germline ends. The CDR3 sequence is 14 residues long. The DNA of the CDR3 is TGTGCCATCAGTAGCGACAGGAGAACAGGTGAAGCTTTCTTT. Encoded protein: CAISSDRRTGEAFF.

This clonotype has ten or more counts. The CDR3 nucleotides are TGTGCCAGCAGAAAGACGACTAGCGGGGGGACCGGGGAGCTGTTTTTT. The encoded protein is CASRKTTSGGTGELFF. The chain joins TRBV9 to TRBJ2-2; 13 bases fit TRBD2. CDR1 and CDR2 from the germline V gene are SGDLS and YYNGEE. The CDR3 consists of 16 residues. The V segment lost 5 bases and the J segment 5 bases; nucleotides outside the gene matches: 6.

This clonotype was counted ten times or more. The rearrangement uses TRBV7-9 and TRBJ1-4; D remains ambiguous. V was pared by 4 bases and J by 7 bases, with 13 bases between. Germline CDR1 reads SEHNR; CDR2 reads FQNEAQ (reference sequence). There are 14 residues in the CDR3. CDR3 nucleotides: TGTGCCAGCAGCTCTCCGCAGTGGATTGAAAAACTGTTTTTT. Amino acids: CASSSPQWIEKLFF.

At least ten counts were recorded for this clonotype. The CDR3 loop is CASSFRAGTGMKNYGYTF. The DNA of the CDR3 is TGCGCCAGCAGCTTTAGGGCCGGGACAGGGATGAAAAACTATGGCTACACCTTC. The V call is TRBV5-1, the J call TRBJ1-2, with 9 bases aligning to TRBD1. V gave up 2 bases and J gave up 2 bases; unmatched junction bases: 13. CDR3 length: 18 amino acids. Germline V CDR1 and CDR2: SGHRS, YFSETQ. The full variable domain, in which reference TRBV5-1 and TRBJ1-2 provide the parts outside the CDR3, is KAGVTQTPRYLIKTRGQQVTLSCSPISGHRSVSWYQQTPGQGLQFLFEYFSETQRNKGNFPGRFSGRQFSNSRSEMNVSTLELGDSALYLCASSFRAGTGMKNYGYTFGSGTRLTVV.

There are many counts of this clonotype. V usage is TRBV30 and J usage is TRBJ1-1; D may be TRBD1 (5 bases). The germline V and J ends were trimmed by 0 bases and 7 bases, with 12 bases remaining between them. The CDR3 sequence is 13 residues long. The V gene's germline CDR1 is GTSNPN and CDR2 SVGIG (reference sequence). CDR3 protein: CAWSVQGDIEAFF. CDR3 DNA: TGTGCCTGGAGTGTGCAGGGCGACATTGAAGCTTTCTTT.

At least ten counts were recorded for this clonotype. V is TRBV12-3 or TRBV12-4 and J is TRBJ1-1; a possible D gene is TRBD1 (6 bases). This CDR3 comprises 14 residues. Trimming cost V 6 bases and J 5 bases, with 16 bases left between them. CDR3 region: CASRPDRIGTEAFF. DNA of the CDR3: TGTGCCAGCAGACCAGACAGGATCGGGACTGAAGCTTTCTTT.

The chain carries TRBV5-1 and TRBJ2-3; tentative D call: TRBD1 (6 bases). This CDR3 comprises 15 residues. Trimming pared 4 bases from V and 2 bases from J, leaving 14 bases between. In germline, CDR1 is SGHRS, CDR2 YFSETQ. The CDR3 DNA reads TGCGCCAGCAGCCTTTCGACAGGATTCACAGATACGCAGTATTTT. It codes for CASSLSTGFTDTQYF.

The chain uses TRBV18 and TRBJ1-3; no clear D. The CDR3 has 12 amino acids. Germline V CDR1 and CDR2: KGHSH, LQKENI. Trimming removed 2 bases at V and 8 bases at J, with 7 bases between. CDR3 DNA: TGTGCCAGCTCACCAAGTCTAGACACCATATATTTT. The encoded protein is CASSPSLDTIYF.

V and J are TRBV6-1 and TRBJ1-2; a possible D gene is TRBD1 (5 bases). This CDR3 has 13 amino acids. V lost 7 bases and J 8 bases, leaving 17 bases between the germline ends. Germline CDR1 MNHNS, CDR2 SASEGT. The CDR3 sequence: CASKTRAPGGYTF. In DNA form, the CDR3 reads TGTGCCAGCAAGACCAGGGCCCCAGGGGGCTACACCTTC.

Many counts were recorded for this clonotype. The chain links TRBV20-1 to TRBJ2-7; TRBD1 aligns across 10 bases. V shed 5 bases, J shed 0 bases, and the junction held 7 bases outside the gene matches. CDR1 is DFQATT and CDR2 is SNEGSKA in the germline V gene (reference sequence). The length of the CDR3 is 15 residues. CDR3 in amino acids: CSAGDRGSFSYEQYF. CDR3 nucleotides: TGCAGTGCTGGGGACAGGGGTTCTTTCTCCTACGAGCAGTACTTC.

V usage is TRBV11-2 and J usage is TRBJ1-1; D is possibly TRBD1 (5 bases). CDR3 length: 13 residues. CDR1 and CDR2 (germline): SGHAT, FQNNGV. V was shortened by 2 bases and J by 7 bases, with 11 bases between the two germline ends. In DNA, the CDR3 is TGTGCCAGCAGCTTAAAAGGGGATCATGAAGCTTTCTTT. This gives the protein CASSLKGDHEAFF.

This clonotype was observed many times. The chain is built from TRBV20-1 and TRBJ2-7; 7 bases agree with TRBD2. Trimming took 6 bases from V and 3 from J; bases not matched to a gene: 20. CDR3 length equals 17 residues. Germline CDR1 is DFQATT and CDR2 is SNEGSKA (reference sequence). In DNA, the CDR3 is TGCAGTGCAACCCATCTACTAGCGCGAGGGTTCCACTACGAGCAGTACTTC. This encodes CSATHLLARGFHYEQYF.

V and J are TRBV19 and TRBJ2-1; maybe TRBD1 (6 bases). CDR3 length: 13 residues. The V end lost 5 bases, the J end lost 8 bases, and 13 bases lay between the germline ends. Germline values: CDR1 LNHDA, CDR2 SQIVND (reference sequence). The CDR3 region has the DNA TGTGCCAGTAGTTGGGGCAGGGGTTATGAGCAGTTCTTC. Translating it yields CASSWGRGYEQFF.

There are many counts of this clonotype. In DNA form, the CDR3 reads TGCGCCAGCAGCTCCTCGAGCCCGAGCACAGATACGCAGTATTTT. Its translation is CASSSSSPSTDTQYF. The chain combines TRBV5-1 with TRBJ2-3; D uncertain. Germline V gives CDR1 SGHRS, CDR2 YFSETQ. The CDR3 has 15 amino acids. V lost 3 bases and J lost 0, with 11 bases in between. The full variable domain, its missing parts supplied by reference TRBV5-1 and TRBJ2-3, is KAGVTQTPRYLIKTRGQQVTLSCSPISGHRSVSWYQQTPGQGLQFLFEYFSETQRNKGNFPGRFSGRQFSNSRSEMNVSTLELGDSALYLCASSSSSPSTDTQYFGPGTRLTVL.

Worth noting for this clonotype: A read error may be the cause here, since a much bigger clone is one base away. The chain links TRBV12-3 or TRBV12-4 to TRBJ2-5, with 9 bases matching TRBD1. The CDR3 covers 17 residues. The junction had 15 bases not matched to a gene; V was cut back by 7 bases and J by 3 bases. The CDR3 region has the DNA TGTGCCAGCAACAATCAAATCGGGACAGGGTTGGAAGAGACCCAGTACTTC. This sequence encodes CASNNQIGTGLEETQYF.

There are many counts of this clonotype. The chain combines TRBV10-2 with TRBJ1-2; possible D gene TRBD1, 5 bases. This CDR3 contains 15 residues. Germline-derived CDR1 and CDR2 are WSHSY and SAAADI. Trimming shortened V by 6 bases and J by 4 bases, and 18 bases separated the two germline ends. The chain's CDR3 is CASSRADPAGYGYTF. CDR3 in DNA: TGCGCCAGCAGCAGGGCGGACCCAGCAGGCTATGGCTACACCTTC.